The 14 T cell receptor beta chains presented below share a single source sample, sequenced in a study of T cell clonality in common variable immunodeficiency. Study conclusions and caveats: Reportedly, TCR beta sequences from common variable immunodeficiency showed fewer deletions and N-nucleotide insertions.

Some clones are missing from TCRdb's copy, which holds only in-frame ones; the method was immunoSEQ multiplex PCR. Sampling found about 34,000 clones, none seen once. These TCRs are of unknown antigen specificity. The specimen sequenced was peripheral blood mononuclear cells. All receptors come from a human donor with common variable immunodeficiency.

As regards this clone: The CDR3 extends 3 residues past the end of the read, so its final part is completed from the germline J gene. The genes are TRBV5-1 and TRBJ2-3, with TRBD2 matching over 8 bases. Trimming removed 1 base from V and 0 bases from J; junction bases left unmatched: 1. The germline V gene has CDR1 SGHRS and CDR2 YFSETQ. The CDR3 consists of 15 residues. Here the CDR3 reads CASSLTSGSTDTQYF. Partial CDR3 DNA: TGCGCCAGCAGCTTGACTAGCGGAAGCACAGATACG. The full variable domain, completed using reference TRBV5-1 and TRBJ2-3, is KAGVTQTPRYLIKTRGQQVTLSCSPISGHRSVSWYQQTPGQGLQFLFEYFSETQRNKGNFPGRFSGRQFSNSRSEMNVSTLELGDSALYLCASSLTSGSTDTQYFGPGTRLTVL.

This clone was observed a few times. Read coverage stops 3 residues before the CDR3 terminus; the germline J gene supplies the remainder. The chain recombines TRBV19 with TRBJ2-7; 10 bases map to TRBD2. CDR3 length equals 15 residues. Trimming removed 8 bases from V and 5 bases from J; junction bases left unmatched: 12. Germline V gives CDR1 LNHDA, CDR2 SQIVND (reference sequence). Partial CDR3 DNA: TGTGCCAGTTCCGAGTGGGCTAGCGGGAGCAACGAG. Translated, it gives CASSEWASGSNE. The full CDR3 protein is CASSEWASGSNEQYF.

Turning to this clone: The missing CDR3 end, 3 residues past where the read stops, is filled in from the germline J gene. This chain links TRBV7-9 with TRBJ1-1; D may be TRBD1 (5 bases). V shed 8 bases and J shed 7 bases, with 17 bases lying between them. The germline CDR1 and CDR2 sequences are SEHNR and FQNEAQ (reference sequence). The CDR3 has 13 residues. The sequenced part of the CDR3 DNA is TGTGCCAGCTACCTTCTTTCCCAGGGTGAA. Its protein is CASYLLSQGE. The full CDR3 protein is CASYLLSQGEAFF.

Note on this clone: The observed sequence ends 3 residues before the CDR3 terminus, with the missing tail filled in from the germline J gene. This chain uses TRBV18 with TRBJ2-2; tentative D call: TRBD1 (6 bases). V was cut by 4 bases and J by 4 bases, with 19 bases left in between. Looked up from germline, CDR1 is KGHSH and CDR2 is LQKENI. This CDR3 spans 17 amino acids. The CDR3: CASSRPPDSSRTGELFF. The DNA read from the CDR3 is TGTGCCAGCTCACGACCTCCGGACAGTTCCCGCACCGGGGAG.

Concerning this clone itself: The read gets to within 3 residues of the CDR3 end, and the germline J gene fills in the rest. The J gene is TRBJ2-3, the V gene TRBV5-1; D perhaps matches TRBD2 (5 bases). This CDR3 contains 16 residues. Trimming removed 0 bases from V and 5 bases from J, with 16 bases in between. Germline CDR1 SGHRS, CDR2 YFSETQ. CDR3 residues: CASSLGVLIEGDTQYF. The CDR3 bases that were read are TGCGCCAGCAGCTTGGGGGTCCTCATAGAGGGAGATACG.

This clone was seen at least ten times. This chain's CDR3 is CASSARYRGVEKLFF. The CDR3 bases that were read are TGTGCCAGCAGCGCAAGATACAGGGGTGTAGAAAAA. The gene calls are TRBV7-6 and TRBJ1-4; 7 nucleotides match TRBD1. With the read ending 3 residues before the CDR3 end, the germline J gene is used to fill in that end. J gave up 8 bases and V 5 bases, and 11 bases lay outside the gene matches. Germline V CDR1 and CDR2: SGHVS, FNYEAQ. This CDR3 has 15 amino acids.

There are a few counts of this clone. Sequencing ends 3 residues short of the CDR3 end; the germline J gene provides the rest. This sequence joins TRBV30 and TRBJ2-2; D possibly uses TRBD1 or TRBD2 (5 bases each). CDR3 length: 14 amino acids. Germline-derived CDR1 and CDR2 are GTSNPN and SVGIG (reference sequence). The ends were cut back, 4 bases at V and 0 bases at J, with 9 bases in the middle. CDR3 in amino acids: CAWTGSANTGELFF. The covered CDR3 bases are TGTGCCTGGACAGGGAGCGCGAACACCGGGGAG.

This clone was seen repeatedly, ten times or more. The CDR3 end is not reached by the read, which stops 3 residues before it; the germline J gene fills it in. V and J are TRBV28 and TRBJ2-7; 11 bases line up with TRBD1. CDR1 MDHEN and CDR2 SYDVKM come from the germline V gene. This CDR3 spans 17 amino acids. Trimming at V came to 3 bases and at J to 4 bases, leaving 11 bases not matched to a gene. The CDR3 DNA, read in part, is TGTGCCAGCAGTTTGTCTCCGCGGACAGGGGGCAGGTACGAG. Its translation: CASSLSPRTGGRYE. The whole CDR3 sequence reads CASSLSPRTGGRYEQYF.

The table lists this clone with many counts. Read data end 3 residues before the CDR3 end; the end is taken from the germline J gene. V is TRBV6-4 and J is TRBJ2-7; 10 bases match TRBD2. The CDR3 extends over 15 amino acids. Germline loops: CDR1 MRHNA, CDR2 SNTAGT. Losses at the gene ends were 4 bases for V and 5 bases for J; bases not matched to a gene: 8. CDR3: CASSATSGMVDEQYF. Incomplete CDR3 DNA: TGTGCCAGCAGTGCCACTAGCGGGATGGTGGACGAG.

This clone was found many times. The CDR3 is cut off 3 residues early in the read; its end comes from the germline J gene. V gene TRBV7-3 combines with J gene TRBJ2-7; D is possibly TRBD2 (6 bases). Trimming shortened V by 5 bases and J by 2 bases, and 13 bases separated the two germline ends. This CDR3 is built from 14 residues. Germline V gene sequence: CDR1 SGHTA, CDR2 FQGTGA. CDR3 bases read: TGTGCCAGCAGCGAGAGCGGGCGTACCTACGAG. Protein sequence: CASSESGRTYE. The full CDR3 protein reads CASSESGRTYEQYF.

Of note for this clone: Read data end 3 residues before the CDR3 end; the end is taken from the germline J gene. The chain joins TRBV5-6 to TRBJ2-7, with 11 bases lining up with TRBD2. In germline, CDR1 is SGHDT, CDR2 YYEEEE. After removal of 4 bases from V and 1 base from J, the junction contained 4 bases not matched to a gene. The CDR3 runs to 15 residues. CDR3 residues: CASSDGTSGSYEQYF. The sequenced CDR3 bases are TGTGCCAGCAGCGATGGGACTAGCGGATCCTACGAG.

This clone was detected ten times or more. CDR3 DNA, as far as it was read: TGCAGTGCTAGACCCGGACAGGCCTATTATGGC. This gives the protein CSARPGQAYYG. The CDR3 reads in full as CSARPGQAYYGYTF. V is TRBV20-1 and J is TRBJ1-2, with 7 bases fitting TRBD1. The sequenced fragment ends 3 residues before the CDR3 boundary, so the rest is inferred from the germline J gene. This CDR3 comprises 14 residues. Looked up from germline, CDR1 is DFQATT and CDR2 is SNEGSKA (reference sequence). V was pared by 2 bases and J by 5 bases, with 8 bases of the junction left unmatched.

The table lists this clone with a few counts. The read terminates 3 residues ahead of where the CDR3 ends, so the germline J gene completes it. V and J are TRBV7-6 and TRBJ1-3; D is ambiguous. This CDR3 has 14 amino acids. CDR1 and CDR2 from the germline V gene are SGHVS and FNYEAQ. V shed 3 bases and J shed 3 bases, with 9 bases lying between them. The CDR3 sequence is CASSFSGGGNTIYF. The DNA read from the CDR3 is TGTGCCAGCAGCTTTAGCGGAGGTGGAAACACC. Drawing the rest from reference TRBV7-6 and TRBJ1-3, the complete variable domain is GAGVSQSPRYKVTKRGQDVALRCDPISGHVSLYWYRQALGQGPEFLTYFNYEAQQDKSGLPNDRFSAERPEGSISTLTIQRTEQRDSAMYRCASSFSGGGNTIYFGEGSWLTVV.

Only a few counts were recorded for this clone. The CDR3 goes on 3 residues after the read ends, and that part is filled in from the germline J gene. V usage is TRBV7-9 and J usage is TRBJ2-5; D ambiguous. This CDR3 comprises 13 residues. CDR1 SEHNR and CDR2 FQNEAQ come from the germline V gene (reference sequence). V was pared by 5 bases and J by 3 bases, with 10 bases between. The sequenced part of the CDR3 DNA is TGTGCCAGCAGCCCCTTGGCCGAAGAGACC. This sequence encodes CASSPLAEET. The whole CDR3 sequence is CASSPLAEETQYF.